Below, one TCR beta chain is given with its context. One end of the junction varies from germline; a read error may be responsible. These data are taken from a study of blood T cell repertoires in COVID-19. Study background: PBMCs, B-cell-depleted T cells, or T cells were the source of the cDNA or gDNA that made up the material.

The CDR3 length is 17 residues. Germline assignment: CDR1 LGHDT and CDR2 YNNKEL (reference sequence). The assay was immunoSEQ multiplex PCR, and TCRdb's table has in-frame clones only and misses some. This table has about 240,000 clones, about 80% appearing once. The chain links TRBV3-1 (or the pseudogene TRBV3-2) to TRBJ2-1; TRBD2 agrees at 8 bases. The sequencing input was peripheral blood. The clonotype was recovered from a woman of 80 years or more with acute or convalescent COVID-19. DNA for the CDR3: TGTGCCAACAGCCATTCTTGGATAAGCGGGGGAGGCAATGAGCAGTTCTTC. It is translated as CANSHSWISGGGNEQFF.